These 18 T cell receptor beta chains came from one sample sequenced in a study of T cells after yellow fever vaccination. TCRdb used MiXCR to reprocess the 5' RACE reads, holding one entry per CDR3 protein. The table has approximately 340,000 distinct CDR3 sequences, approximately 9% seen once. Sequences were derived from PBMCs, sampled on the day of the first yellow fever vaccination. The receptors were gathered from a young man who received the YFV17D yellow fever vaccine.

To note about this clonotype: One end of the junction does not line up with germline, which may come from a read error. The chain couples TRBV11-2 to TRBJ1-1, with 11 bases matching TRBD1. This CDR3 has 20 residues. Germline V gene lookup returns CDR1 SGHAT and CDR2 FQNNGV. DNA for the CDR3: TGTGCCGGCAGCACCGGACAGGGGGCGCCCCATTTTGTGAAGAACACTGAAGCTTTCTTT. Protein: CAGSTGQGAPHFVKNTEAFF.

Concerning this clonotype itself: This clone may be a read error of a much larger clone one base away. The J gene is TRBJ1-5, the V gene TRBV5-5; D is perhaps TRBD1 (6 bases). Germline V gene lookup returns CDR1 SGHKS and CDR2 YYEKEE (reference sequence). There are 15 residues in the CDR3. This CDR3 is CASSLTGMGNQPLHF. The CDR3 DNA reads TGTGCCAGCAGCTTGACAGGGATGGGCAATCAGCCCCTGCATTTT.

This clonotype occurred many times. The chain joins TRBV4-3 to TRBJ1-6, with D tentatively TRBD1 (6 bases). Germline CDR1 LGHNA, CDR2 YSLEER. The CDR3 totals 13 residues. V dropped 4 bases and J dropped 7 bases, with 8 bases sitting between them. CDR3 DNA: TGCGCCAGCAGCCCGCAGGGGAATTCACCCCTCCACTTT. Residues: CASSPQGNSPLHF.

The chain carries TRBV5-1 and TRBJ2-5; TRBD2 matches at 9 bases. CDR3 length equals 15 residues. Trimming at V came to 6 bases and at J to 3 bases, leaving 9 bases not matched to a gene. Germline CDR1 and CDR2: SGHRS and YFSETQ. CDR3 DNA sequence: TGCGCCAGCACCCGCGGGGGGGGAATAGAAGAGACCCAGTACTTC. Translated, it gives CASTRGGGIEETQYF. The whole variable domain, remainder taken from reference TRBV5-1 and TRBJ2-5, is KAGVTQTPRYLIKTRGQQVTLSCSPISGHRSVSWYQQTPGQGLQFLFEYFSETQRNKGNFPGRFSGRQFSNSRSEMNVSTLELGDSALYLCASTRGGGIEETQYFGPGTRLLVL.

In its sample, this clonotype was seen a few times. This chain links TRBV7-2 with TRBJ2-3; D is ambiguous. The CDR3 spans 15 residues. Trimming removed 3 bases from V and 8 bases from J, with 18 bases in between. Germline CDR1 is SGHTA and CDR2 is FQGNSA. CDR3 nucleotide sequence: TGTGCCAGCAGCTTGCGCATAAATCATGGGGTTACGCAGTATTTT. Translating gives CASSLRINHGVTQYF.

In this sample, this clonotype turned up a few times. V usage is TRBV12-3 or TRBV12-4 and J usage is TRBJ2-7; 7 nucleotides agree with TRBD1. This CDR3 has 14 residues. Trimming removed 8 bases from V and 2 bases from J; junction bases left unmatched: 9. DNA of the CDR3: TGTGCCAGCGCCGTGAACAGGGGCACCTACGAGCAGTACTTC. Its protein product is CASAVNRGTYEQYF.

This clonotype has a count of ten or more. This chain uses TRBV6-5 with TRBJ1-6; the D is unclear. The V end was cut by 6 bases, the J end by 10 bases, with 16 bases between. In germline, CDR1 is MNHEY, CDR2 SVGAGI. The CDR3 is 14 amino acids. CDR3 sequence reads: CASRWTGLGSPLHF. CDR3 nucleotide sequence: TGTGCCAGCAGATGGACTGGATTGGGGTCACCCCTCCACTTT.

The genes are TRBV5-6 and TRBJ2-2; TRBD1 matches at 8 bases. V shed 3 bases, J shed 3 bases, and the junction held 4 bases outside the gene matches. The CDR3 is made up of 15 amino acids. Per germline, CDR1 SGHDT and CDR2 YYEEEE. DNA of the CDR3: TGTGCCAGCAGCTCGGACAGGGAAGACACCGGGGAGCTGTTTTTT. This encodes CASSSDREDTGELFF.

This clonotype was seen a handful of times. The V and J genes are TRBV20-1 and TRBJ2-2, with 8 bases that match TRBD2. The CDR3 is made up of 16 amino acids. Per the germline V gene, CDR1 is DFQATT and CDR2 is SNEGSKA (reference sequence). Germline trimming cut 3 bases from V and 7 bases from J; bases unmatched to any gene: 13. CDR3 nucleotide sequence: TGCAGTGCTAGTCAACGGGGGGGCTTCTCTGTCGGGGAGCTGTTTTTT. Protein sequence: CSASQRGGFSVGELFF.

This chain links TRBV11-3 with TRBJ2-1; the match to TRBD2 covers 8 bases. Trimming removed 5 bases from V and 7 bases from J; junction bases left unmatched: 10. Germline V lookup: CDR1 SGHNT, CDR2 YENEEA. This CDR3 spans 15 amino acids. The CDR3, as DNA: TGTGCCAGCAGCAAAAAGGTAGCGGGGCAGAATGAGCAGTTCTTC. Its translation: CASSKKVAGQNEQFF.

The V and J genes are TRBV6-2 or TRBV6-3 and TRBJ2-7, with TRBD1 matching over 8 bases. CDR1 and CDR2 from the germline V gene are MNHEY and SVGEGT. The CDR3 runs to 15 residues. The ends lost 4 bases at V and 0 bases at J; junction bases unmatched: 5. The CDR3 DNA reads TGTGCCAGCAGTTGGAGGACAGGGAGCTCCTACGAGCAGTACGTC. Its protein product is CASSWRTGSSYEQYV.

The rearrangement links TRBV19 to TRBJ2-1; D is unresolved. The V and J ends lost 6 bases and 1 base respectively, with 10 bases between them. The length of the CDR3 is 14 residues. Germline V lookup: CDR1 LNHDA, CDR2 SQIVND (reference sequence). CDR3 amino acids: CASSPGRSYNEQFF. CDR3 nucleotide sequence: TGTGCCAGTAGCCCCGGAAGGTCCTACAATGAGCAGTTCTTC.

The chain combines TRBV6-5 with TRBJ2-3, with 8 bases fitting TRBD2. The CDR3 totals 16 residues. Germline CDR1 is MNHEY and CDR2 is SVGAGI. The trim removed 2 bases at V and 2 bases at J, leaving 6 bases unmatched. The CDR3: CASSYKAGATTDTQYF. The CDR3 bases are TGTGCCAGCAGTTACAAAGCGGGGGCCACCACAGATACGCAGTATTTT.

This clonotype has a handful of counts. For the CDR3, the DNA is TGTGCCAGCAGTTTAAGCGGGGCCAATCAGCCCCAGCATTTT. Its protein product is CASSLSGANQPQHF. The V gene is TRBV12-3 or TRBV12-4, the J gene TRBJ1-5; TRBD1 is a possible D gene (5 bases). The germline V and J ends were trimmed by 2 bases and 3 bases, with 8 bases remaining between them. The CDR3 length is 14 residues.

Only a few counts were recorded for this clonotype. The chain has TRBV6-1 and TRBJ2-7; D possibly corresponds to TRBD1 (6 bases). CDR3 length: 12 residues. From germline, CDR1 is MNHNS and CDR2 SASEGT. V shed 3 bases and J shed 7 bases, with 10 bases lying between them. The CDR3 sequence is CASSDPTGEQYV. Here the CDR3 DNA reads TGTGCCAGCAGTGACCCCACAGGGGAGCAGTACGTC.

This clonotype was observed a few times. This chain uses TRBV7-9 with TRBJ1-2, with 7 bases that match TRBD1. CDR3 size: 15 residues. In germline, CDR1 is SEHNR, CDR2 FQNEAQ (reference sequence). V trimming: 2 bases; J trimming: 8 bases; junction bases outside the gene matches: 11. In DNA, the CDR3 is TGTGCCAGCAGCTTAACTTACAGGGGCGACGGGGGCTACACCTTC. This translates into CASSLTYRGDGGYTF.

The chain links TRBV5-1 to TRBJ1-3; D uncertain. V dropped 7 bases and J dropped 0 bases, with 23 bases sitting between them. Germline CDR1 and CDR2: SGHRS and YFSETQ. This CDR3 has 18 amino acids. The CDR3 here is CASAPQPTNQLSGNTIYF. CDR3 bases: TGCGCCAGCGCCCCCCAGCCAACAAATCAACTCTCTGGAAACACCATATATTTT.

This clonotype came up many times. CDR3 coding DNA: TGCGCCAGCAGCCAAGAGGAGGGACTAGAGTACAATGAGCAGTTCTTC. Its translation: CASSQEEGLEYNEQFF. V usage is TRBV4-3 and J usage is TRBJ2-1; 8 bases are a match to TRBD2. Looked up from germline, CDR1 is LGHNA and CDR2 is YSLEER. The CDR3 length is 16 residues. Unmatched junction bases numbered 5, after V lost 0 bases and J lost 4 bases.